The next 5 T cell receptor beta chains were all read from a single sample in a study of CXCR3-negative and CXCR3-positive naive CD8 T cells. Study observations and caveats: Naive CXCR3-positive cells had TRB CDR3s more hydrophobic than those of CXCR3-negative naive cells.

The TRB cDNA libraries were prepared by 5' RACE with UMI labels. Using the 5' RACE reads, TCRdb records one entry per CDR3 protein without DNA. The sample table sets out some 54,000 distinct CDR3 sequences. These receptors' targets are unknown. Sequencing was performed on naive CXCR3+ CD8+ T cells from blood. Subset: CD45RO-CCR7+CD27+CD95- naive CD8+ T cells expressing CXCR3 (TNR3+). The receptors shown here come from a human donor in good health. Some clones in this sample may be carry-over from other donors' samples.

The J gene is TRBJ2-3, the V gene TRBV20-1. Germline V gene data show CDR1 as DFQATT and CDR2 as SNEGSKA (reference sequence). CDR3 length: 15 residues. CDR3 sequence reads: CSARSPSYSTDTQYF.

CDR3 residues: CASSLAPRDGYTF. This sequence joins TRBV7-9 and TRBJ1-2. Germline CDR1 is SEHNR and CDR2 is FQNEAQ (reference sequence). This CDR3 comprises 13 residues. The full variable domain, in which reference TRBV7-9 and TRBJ1-2 provide the parts outside the CDR3, is DTGVSQNPRHKITKRGQNVTFRCDPISEHNRLYWYRQTLGQGPEFLTYFQNEAQLEKSRLLSDRFSAERPKGSFSTLEIQRTEQGDSAMYLCASSLAPRDGYTFGSGTRLTVV.

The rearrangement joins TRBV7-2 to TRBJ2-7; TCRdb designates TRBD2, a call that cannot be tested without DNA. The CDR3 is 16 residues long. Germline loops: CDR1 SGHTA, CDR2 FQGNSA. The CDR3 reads CASSFFGLTTSYEQYF.

CDR3 in amino acids: CASSERTDTGELFF. The chain joins TRBV6-4 to TRBJ2-2. The CDR3 spans 14 residues. The germline V gene has CDR1 MRHNA and CDR2 SNTAGT.

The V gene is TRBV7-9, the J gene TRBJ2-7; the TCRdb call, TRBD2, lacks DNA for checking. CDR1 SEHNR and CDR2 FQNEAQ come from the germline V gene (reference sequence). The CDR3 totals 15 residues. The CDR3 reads CASSPGLAENYEQYF. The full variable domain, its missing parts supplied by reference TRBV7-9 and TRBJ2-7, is DTGVSQNPRHKITKRGQNVTFRCDPISEHNRLYWYRQTLGQGPEFLTYFQNEAQLEKSRLLSDRFSAERPKGSFSTLEIQRTEQGDSAMYLCASSPGLAENYEQYFGPGTRLTVT.